The T cell receptor beta chain under discussion was sequenced for a study of shared clonotypes between healthy human individuals. Study-wide points: Relative to clonotypes present in all four donors, those not shared had lower generation probabilities.

This CDR3 is built from 12 residues. The germline CDR1 and CDR2 sequences are SNHLY and FYNNEI. V lost 7 bases and J 4 bases, leaving 8 bases between the germline ends. Approximately 30,000 T cell genomes (roughly 220 ng DNA) went into each sorted-subset replicate. In the source study's methods: In the immunoSEQ data, sequences were junction-only and lacked quality scores, so filtering differed. Method: immunoSEQ multiplex PCR; TCRdb's copy keeps in-frame clones and lacks some. That table furnishes V, J and clone size, whereas the DNA furnished D and trimming. Here the sample spans fewer than 3 million clones, 92% being singletons. To note about this clone: Its target is unknown.

This sequence originates from a man aged 18-30 years in good health. Some clones in this sample may be carry-over from other donors' samples. The J gene is TRBJ1-3, the V gene TRBV2; D call uncertain. The sample consisted of naive CD4+ T cells from PBMCs. As for subset: CD45RA+ positively selected. This CDR3 reads CASKVEGNTIYF. In DNA form, the CDR3 reads TGTGCCAGCAAGGTCGAGGGAAACACCATATATTTT.